Listed below are T cell receptor beta chains from one sample, sequenced in a study of cytomegalovirus exposure and HLA in healthy donors. Data came from immunoSEQ multiplex PCR; TCRdb stores just in-frame clones and leaves some out. The data show around 140,000 clones, with 85% to 90% seen just once and 4% to 6.5% held by the top ten. Material for sequencing was PBMCs. These receptors all stem from a woman in her 30s in good health and CMV-seronegative. The CDR3 runs from the conserved cysteine through the conserved F or W. Fields, in order: J gene, clone size, V gene, D gene, CDR3 DNA, CDR3 protein. D genes are given only for firm matches. Some rows have no size entry. The others give once, few or many, or a class for an expanded clone.

TRBJ2-7	NA	TRBV28	TRBD2	TGTGCCAGCAGTTTAATCTCTAGCGGGATCTCCTACGAGCAGTACTTC	CASSLISSGISYEQYF
TRBJ1-2	NA	TRBV30	TRBD1	TGTGCCTGGAGTGTGGACAGGAGTAATGGCTACACCTTC	CAWSVDRSNGYTF
TRBJ2-7	NA	TRBV6-5	NA	TGTGCCAGCAGCCCCGGTACGTACGAGCAGTACTTC	CASSPGTYEQYF
TRBJ1-5	NA	TRBV19	TRBD1	TGTGCCAGTGGATTCGGGACAGAGGGTCAGCCCCAGCATTTT	CASGFGTEGQPQHF
TRBJ2-5	NA	TRBV7-2	TRBD1	TGTGCCAGCAGCCGGGACAGGGAGAGAGAGACCCAGTACTTC	CASSRDRERETQYF
TRBJ1-2	NA	TRBV25-1	TRBD1	TGTGCCAGCAGTGGGACAGGGATAGGCGTCTATGGCTACACCTTC	CASSGTGIGVYGYTF
TRBJ1-1	NA	TRBV15	NA	TGTGCCACCAGCAGGCATATACAGGCCTACACTGAAGCTTTCTTT	CATSRHIQAYTEAFF
TRBJ2-7	NA	TRBV7-9	NA	TGTGCCAGCAGCCCCGGTTTTTTTTACGAGCAGTACTTC	CASSPGFFYEQYF
TRBJ2-3	NA	TRBV2	TRBD1	TGTGCCAGCAGTGAACCCGACAGGGGGCCGTGGTCAGATACGCAGTATTTT	CASSEPDRGPWSDTQYF
TRBJ2-1	once	TRBV7-2	TRBD2	TGTGCCAGCAGCCTCGGGACTAGCGGGAGCAATGAGCAGTTCTTC	CASSLGTSGSNEQFF
TRBJ2-3	NA	TRBV5-4	TRBD2	TGTACCAGCAGCAGGGGACTAGGGGGTTTAGATACGCAGTATTTT	CTSSRGLGGLDTQYF
TRBJ2-5	NA	TRBV11-3	TRBD1	TGTGCCAGCAGCTTAGGTGCCAGGGGGCCCCAAGAGACCCAGTACTTC	CASSLGARGPQETQYF
TRBJ2-7	NA	TRBV6-1	TRBD1	TGTGCCAGCAGTGGACAGTGGACAGGGGCCTACGAGCAGTACTTC	CASSGQWTGAYEQYF
TRBJ1-2	NA	TRBV19	TRBD1	TGTGCCAGTAGTATAGATGAGACAGGGGGCTTATTCGGCGGCTACACCTTC	CASSIDETGGLFGGYTF
TRBJ2-1	once	TRBV2	TRBD2	TGTGCCAGCAACGGACTAGCGGGGCTATCCTACAATGAGCAGTTCTTC	CASNGLAGLSYNEQFF
TRBJ2-5	NA	TRBV11-2	NA	TGTGCCAGCAGCTTAGATAGATCAGAGACCCAGTACTTC	CASSLDRSETQYF
TRBJ2-5	NA	TRBV2	NA	TGTGCCAGCAGTGGGTCCGGGGAGACCCAGTACTTC	CASSGSGETQYF
TRBJ1-1	NA	TRBV28	NA	TGTGCCAGCAGTCCGTCAAGCCGCGCGCTTGAAGCTTTCTTT	CASSPSSRALEAFF
TRBJ2-3	NA	TRBV7-2	NA	TGTGCCAGCAGCCTTACCGTGGGGGGTCTCACAGATACGCAGTATTTT	CASSLTVGGLTDTQYF
TRBJ1-2	NA	TRBV2	TRBD1	TGTGCCAGCAACCGCTGGACAGGTGCTAACTATGGCTACACCTTC	CASNRWTGANYGYTF
TRBJ1-1	NA	TRBV15	NA	TGTGCCACCAGCAGAGTCGGGAGTCTCAAGGGCACTGAAGCTTTCTTT	CATSRVGSLKGTEAFF
TRBJ2-1	NA	TRBV30	TRBD2	TGTGCCTGGAGTGTAGACGGTGCGGGAGGGGGGGTCAATGAGCAGTTCTTC	CAWSVDGAGGGVNEQFF
TRBJ2-7	NA	TRBV2	TRBD2	TGTGCCAGCAGGAGGGGACTAGCGCCTTCCTACGAGCAGTACTTC	CASRRGLAPSYEQYF
TRBJ1-2	once	TRBV11-2	TRBD1	TGTGCCAGCAGCTCTGGGACAGGCCTTGATGGCTACACCTTC	CASSSGTGLDGYTF
TRBJ2-7	NA	TRBV7-2	TRBD1	TGTGCCAGCACCTTGACAGGGCCCAGCTCCTACGAGCAGTACTTC	CASTLTGPSSYEQYF
TRBJ1-1	NA	TRBV19	NA	TGTGCCAGTAGTATGCGATCGAGACAGGCGAACACTGAAGCTTTCTTT	CASSMRSRQANTEAFF
TRBJ2-5	NA	TRBV27	TRBD2	TGTGCCAGCAGTTTATCGTGGAGCGGGGGCCCTCAAGAGACCCAGTACTTC	CASSLSWSGGPQETQYF
TRBJ2-3	NA	TRBV30	NA	TGTGCCTGGAGCGGACTCTTACAGGGCCCCGCAGATACGCAGTATTTT	CAWSGLLQGPADTQYF
TRBJ1-5	NA	TRBV28	NA	TGTGCCAGCAGCATCAGTTATAGCAATCAGCCCCAGCATTTT	CASSISYSNQPQHF
TRBJ2-1	NA	TRBV5-1	NA	TGCGCCAGCAGCAAGGCCAGGGCTACATACAATGAGCAGTTCTTC	CASSKARATYNEQFF
TRBJ1-2	NA	TRBV27	NA	TGTGCCAGCAGTTTCTCTCCCGTCTATGGCTACACCTTC	CASSFSPVYGYTF
TRBJ2-7	NA	TRBV4-3	NA	TGCGCCAGCAGCCAAGATCTGGTGACAGAAACCTACGAGCAGTACTTC	CASSQDLVTETYEQYF
TRBJ1-6	NA	TRBV7-2	TRBD1	TGTGCCAGCAGCTTGGGACAGTCCAATTCACCCCTCCACTTT	CASSLGQSNSPLHF
TRBJ2-1	NA	TRBV7-5	NA	TGTGCCAGAAGCCAAGTCAGTTTGATACCCTACAATGAGCAGTTCTTC	CARSQVSLIPYNEQFF
TRBJ2-3	few	TRBV2	NA	TGTGCCAGCTGCCCCGGGAGTGGTACGCAGTATTTT	CASCPGSGTQYF
TRBJ2-1	NA	TRBV7-9	NA	TGTGCCAGCAGCTTAGCGGGAGTTTGGGATGAGCAGTTCTTC	CASSLAGVWDEQFF
TRBJ2-1	NA	TRBV4-3	NA	TGCGCCAGCAGCCAAGGGGACTTATCCTACAATGAGCAGTTCTTC	CASSQGDLSYNEQFF
TRBJ2-4	NA	TRBV10-1	TRBD2	TGCGCCAGCAGTGAGGTTAGCGGGAGGGCCGAAGCCAAAAACATTCAGTACTTC	CASSEVSGRAEAKNIQYF
TRBJ1-5	NA	TRBV28	TRBD1	TGTGCCAGCAGTGTAACAATGAGACAGGGTCGCTTTAATCAGCCCCAGCATTTT	CASSVTMRQGRFNQPQHF
TRBJ2-7	NA	TRBV7-9	TRBD2	TGTGCCACCTCCGGGGGGTGGGGGAACGAGCAGTACTTC	CATSGGWGNEQYF
TRBJ2-5	NA	TRBV4-3	NA	TGCGCCAGCAGCCAAGAAATGGGGGGGCGGGAGACCCAGTACTTC	CASSQEMGGRETQYF
TRBJ2-2	NA	TRBV13	NA	TGTGCCAGCAGCTTGCCGGGGGCGAACACCGGGGAGCTGTTTTTT	CASSLPGANTGELFF
TRBJ1-5	NA	TRBV19	NA	TGTGCCAGTAGTATATGGGGGGTGGAACAGCCCCAGCATTTT	CASSIWGVEQPQHF
TRBJ2-3	NA	TRBV6-1	TRBD1	TGTGCCAGCAGTCTTCTAGGACAGGGCACAGATACGCAGTATTTT	CASSLLGQGTDTQYF
TRBJ2-5	NA	TRBV28	TRBD1	TGTGCCAGCACCGATAATGTCTGGACAGGGAAGGAGACCCAGTACTTC	CASTDNVWTGKETQYF
TRBJ1-6	NA	TRBV4-3	NA	TGCGCCAGCAGCCGCTCAGGGGTGACATCGGATAATTCACCCCTCCACTTT	CASSRSGVTSDNSPLHF
TRBJ2-3	NA	TRBV29-1	NA	TGCAGCGTTGAGCCCTATCTGACTAAACCGGATACGCAGTATTTT	CSVEPYLTKPDTQYF
TRBJ2-2	NA	TRBV27	NA	TGTGCCAGCAGTTTACGGGGTACCGGGGAGCTGTTTTTT	CASSLRGTGELFF
TRBJ2-1	NA	TRBV7-6	TRBD2	TGTGCCAGCAGCTCCGGGACTAGCTCGTTCAATGAGCAGTTCTTC	CASSSGTSSFNEQFF
TRBJ2-1	NA	TRBV5-8	NA	TGTGCCAGCAGCATTGGCGCTTCCAAGCGGGTGGTCAATGAGCAGTTCTTC	CASSIGASKRVVNEQFF
TRBJ2-7	NA	TRBV14	TRBD2	TGTGCCCCCCCAGGGACTAGCGGGGGGCAGTGCGACGAGCAGTACTTC	CAPPGTSGGQCDEQYF
TRBJ1-2	NA	TRBV15	NA	TGTGCCACCCTACCGACAGGCACTATCCCCTCTAACTATGGCTACACCTTC	CATLPTGTIPSNYGYTF
TRBJ2-7	NA	TRBV7-2	NA	TGTGCCAGCAGCTTAGAAGAGTGGCGCGGAGCCTACGAGCAGTACTTC	CASSLEEWRGAYEQYF